This T cell receptor (beta chain) came from a study of blood T cell repertoires in COVID-19 (TCRdb year 2020). For context, the study as a whole: Collaborator samples came from the United States, Italy and Spain and covered acute and convalescent phases of COVID-19. The material from the prospective study consisted of cDNA or gDNA derived from T cells, B-cell-depleted T cells, or PBMCs. The repertoires were released in a freely available public database meant as a resource for research on the immune response to SARS-CoV-2. The dataset comprised deeply sampled blood TCRbeta repertoires from subjects exposed to, actively infected with, or recovered from COVID-19. Sample metadata almost always included a de-identified subject ID, COVID-19 status, age in years and sex. Samples were obtained from the ongoing ImmuneRACE study (first 160 participants) and from about 1,300 subjects provided by 6 global collaborators. HLA class I and class II types, where available, came from metadata supplied by the sample provider rather than from assay-based typing. Broader findings and caveats from the paper: The amount of clinical and demographic metadata varied by source and participant and was provided uncurated.

Enrolling through a virtual design, the prospective study's participants ranged in age from about 18 to 100 years and lived across approximately 25 United States geographic areas. To assign participants to cohorts, the prospective study relied on clinical history that participants themselves reported in a screening survey and a study questionnaire. Mobile phlebotomists in the prospective study collected whole blood, serum and a nasopharyngeal or oropharyngeal swab from every participant. Prospective study participants could optionally give additional blood draws and questionnaires over a roughly two-month period. Blood samples from the prospective study were shipped frozen or at room temperature prior to DNA extraction. Turning to this clone: This clone's antigen is unknown. Base qualities were left out, and no much larger clone turns up one base away.

TCRbeta CDR3 regions were amplified from genomic DNA by means of the immunoSEQ Assay, a bias-controlled multiplex PCR. Per the original workflow: Nucleated cell counts per sample were estimated from amplification of reference gene primers within the assay. Sequence reads were collapsed and filtered to measure the absolute abundance of every unique TCRbeta CDR3 rearrangement. Productive Simpson clonality was computed per sample as the square root of Simpson's diversity index over productive rearrangements. TCRdb retrieved this table from immuneACCESS and kept in-frame rearrangements only. Not all clones are present; in checked studies, unresolved V genes account for under half, and no reason is known for the remainder. The V and J calls and clone size are taken from that table; D and trimming were inferred from the DNA. In all, the sample holds roughly 220,000 clones, and 65% to 90% of those were seen once. Together, the top ten hold 3% to 4% of the sample.

The CDR3, from cysteine to phenylalanine, totals 14 residues. Solely the CDR3 DNA is kept, with 42 bases framed from the first base. At the junction V is shortened by 0 bases and J by 4 bases, with 10 bases in between. The germline V gene sets CDR1 to SGHTA and CDR2 to FQGTGA. The clonotype comes from a middle-aged woman with acute COVID-19. The sequenced sample consisted of PBMCs or T cells enriched from blood (not recorded which). The chain is assembled from TRBV7-3 and TRBJ2-7, with the D gene not confidently named. In nucleotide form, the sequence is TGTGCCAGCAGCTTAACGGCAGGTCCGTACGAGCAGTACTTC. The resulting protein is CASSLTAGPYEQYF. Beyond the CDR3, the reference TRBV7-3 and TRBJ2-7 genes provide the residues; the full variable domain reads: GAGVSQTPSNKVTEKGKYVELRCDPISGHTALYWYRQSLGQGPEFLIYFQGTGAADDSGLPNDRFFAVRPEGSVSTLKIQRTERGDSAVYLCASSLTAGPYEQYFGPGTRLTVT.